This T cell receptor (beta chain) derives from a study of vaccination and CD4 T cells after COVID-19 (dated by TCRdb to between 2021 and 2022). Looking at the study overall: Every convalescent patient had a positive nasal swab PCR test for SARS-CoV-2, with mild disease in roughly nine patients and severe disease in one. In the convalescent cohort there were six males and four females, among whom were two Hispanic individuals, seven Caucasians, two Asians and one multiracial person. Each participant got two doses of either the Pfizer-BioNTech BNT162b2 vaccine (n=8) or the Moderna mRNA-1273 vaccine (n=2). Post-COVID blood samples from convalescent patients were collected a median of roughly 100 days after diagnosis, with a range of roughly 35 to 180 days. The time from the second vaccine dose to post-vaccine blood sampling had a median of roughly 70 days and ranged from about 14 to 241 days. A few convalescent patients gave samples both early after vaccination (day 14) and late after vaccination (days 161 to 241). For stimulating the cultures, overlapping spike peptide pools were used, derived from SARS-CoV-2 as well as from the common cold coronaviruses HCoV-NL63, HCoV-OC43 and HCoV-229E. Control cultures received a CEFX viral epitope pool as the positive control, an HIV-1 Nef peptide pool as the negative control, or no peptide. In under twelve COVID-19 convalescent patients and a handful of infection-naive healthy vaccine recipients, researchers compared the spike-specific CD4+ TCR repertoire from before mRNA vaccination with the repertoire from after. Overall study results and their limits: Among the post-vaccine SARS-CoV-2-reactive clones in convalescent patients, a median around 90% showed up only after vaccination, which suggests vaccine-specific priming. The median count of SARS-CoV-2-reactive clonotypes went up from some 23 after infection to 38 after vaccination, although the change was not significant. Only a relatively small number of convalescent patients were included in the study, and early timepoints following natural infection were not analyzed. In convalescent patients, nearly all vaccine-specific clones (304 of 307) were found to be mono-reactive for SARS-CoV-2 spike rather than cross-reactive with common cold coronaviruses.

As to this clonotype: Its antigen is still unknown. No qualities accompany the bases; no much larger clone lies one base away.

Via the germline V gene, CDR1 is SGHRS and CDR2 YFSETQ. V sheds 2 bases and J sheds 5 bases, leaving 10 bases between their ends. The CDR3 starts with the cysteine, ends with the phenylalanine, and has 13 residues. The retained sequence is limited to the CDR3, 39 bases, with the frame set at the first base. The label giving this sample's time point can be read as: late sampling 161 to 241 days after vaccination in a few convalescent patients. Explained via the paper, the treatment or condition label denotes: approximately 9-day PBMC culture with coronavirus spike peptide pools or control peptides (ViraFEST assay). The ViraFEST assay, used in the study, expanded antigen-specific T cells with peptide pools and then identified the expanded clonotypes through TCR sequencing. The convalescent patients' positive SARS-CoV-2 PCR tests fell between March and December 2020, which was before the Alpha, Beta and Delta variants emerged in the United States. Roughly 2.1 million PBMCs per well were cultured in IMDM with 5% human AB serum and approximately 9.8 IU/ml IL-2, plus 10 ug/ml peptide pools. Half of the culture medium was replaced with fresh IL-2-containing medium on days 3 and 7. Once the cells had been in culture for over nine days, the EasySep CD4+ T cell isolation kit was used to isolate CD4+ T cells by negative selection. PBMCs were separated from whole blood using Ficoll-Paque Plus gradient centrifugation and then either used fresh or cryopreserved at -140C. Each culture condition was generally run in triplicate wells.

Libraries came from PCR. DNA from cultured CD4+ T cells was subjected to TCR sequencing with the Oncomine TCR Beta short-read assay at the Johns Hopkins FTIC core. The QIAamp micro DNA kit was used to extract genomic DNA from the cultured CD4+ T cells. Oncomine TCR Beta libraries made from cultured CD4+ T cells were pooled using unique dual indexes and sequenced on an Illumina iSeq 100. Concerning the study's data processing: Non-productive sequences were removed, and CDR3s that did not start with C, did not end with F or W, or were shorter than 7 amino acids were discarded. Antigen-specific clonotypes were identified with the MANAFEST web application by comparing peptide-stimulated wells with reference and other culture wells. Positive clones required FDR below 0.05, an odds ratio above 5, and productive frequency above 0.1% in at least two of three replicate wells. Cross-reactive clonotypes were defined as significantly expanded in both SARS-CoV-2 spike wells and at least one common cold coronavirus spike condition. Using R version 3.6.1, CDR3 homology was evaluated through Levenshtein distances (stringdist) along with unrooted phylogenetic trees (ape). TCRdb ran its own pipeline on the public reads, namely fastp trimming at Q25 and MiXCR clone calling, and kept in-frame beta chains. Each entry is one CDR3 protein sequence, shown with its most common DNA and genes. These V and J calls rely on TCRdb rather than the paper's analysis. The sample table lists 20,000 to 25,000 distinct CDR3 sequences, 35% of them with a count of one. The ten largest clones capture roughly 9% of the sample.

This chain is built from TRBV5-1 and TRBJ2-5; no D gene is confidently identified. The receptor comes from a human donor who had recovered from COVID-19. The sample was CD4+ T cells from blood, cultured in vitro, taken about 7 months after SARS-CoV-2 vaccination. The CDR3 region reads CASSFARAETQYF. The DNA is TGCGCCAGCAGCTTTGCCCGGGCGGAGACCCAGTACTTC.